The 27 T cell receptor beta chains in this list originate from one sample, sequenced in a study of blood T cell repertoires in COVID-19. Sequenced by immunoSEQ multiplex PCR; TCRdb stores in-frame clones only, minus some. The data contain around 220,000 clones, 82% of them singletons. The sequenced sample was peripheral blood. These receptor sequences come from a woman aged 80 or over with COVID-19, enrolled during active disease.

The V call is TRBV27, the J call TRBJ2-2, with 9 nucleotides matching TRBD1. The germline V gene has CDR1 MNHEY and CDR2 SMNVEV (reference sequence). V lost 6 bases to trimming and J lost 0 bases; unmatched junction nucleotides: 5. CDR3 length equals 16 residues. CDR3 in amino acids: CASRGQGSTNTGELFF. The CDR3, as DNA: TGTGCCAGCAGAGGACAGGGGTCCACGAACACCGGGGAGCTGTTTTTT.

This chain joins TRBV3-1 (or the pseudogene TRBV3-2) and TRBJ2-5, with TRBD2 identical over 7 bases. The trim removed 9 bases at V and 4 bases at J, leaving 14 bases unmatched. Germline CDR1 and CDR2: LGHDT and YNNKEL (reference sequence). This CDR3 is built from 15 residues. The CDR3 DNA reads as TGTGCCAGTCAAGGAAGCGGGGCCCCCGTAGAGACCCAGTACTTC. As protein: CASQGSGAPVETQYF.

This chain connects TRBV4-1 to TRBJ2-2, with D unresolved. The V end was cut by 8 bases, the J end by 9 bases, with 16 bases between. The CDR3 loop spans 13 amino acids. Germline values: CDR1 MGHRA, CDR2 YSYEKL. The chain's CDR3 is CASSLFLDWELFF. CDR3 coding DNA: TGCGCCAGCTCCTTATTCCTCGACTGGGAGCTGTTTTTT.

This sequence joins TRBV30 and TRBJ2-7, with D perhaps TRBD1 (5 bases). Germline lookup yields CDR1 GTSNPN and CDR2 SVGIG (reference sequence). The CDR3 consists of 13 residues. V lost 0 bases and J lost 6, with 12 bases in between. In DNA, the CDR3 is TGTGCCTGGAGTGTACCGGCAGGGCGCGAGCAGTACTTC. The encoded protein is CAWSVPAGREQYF.

V is TRBV11-2 and J is TRBJ2-7; 7 bases are shared with TRBD2. The trim removed 0 bases at V and 3 bases at J, leaving 5 bases unmatched. CDR1 is SGHAT and CDR2 is FQNNGV in the germline V gene. This CDR3 spans 15 amino acids. The chain's CDR3 is CASSLERGNFYEQYF. In DNA form, the CDR3 reads TGTGCCAGCAGCTTAGAGCGGGGGAATTTCTACGAGCAGTACTTC.

This chain joins TRBV19 and TRBJ1-1, with TRBD1 identical over 9 bases. CDR1 and CDR2 from the germline V gene are LNHDA and SQIVND (reference sequence). The CDR3 runs 15 residues. Trimming at V came to 5 bases and at J to 7 bases, leaving 11 bases not matched to a gene. The CDR3 DNA is TGTGCCAGTAGTTTTAACAGGGGGCGCGGTTTTGAAGCTTTCTTT. Protein sequence: CASSFNRGRGFEAFF.

The chain has TRBV18 and TRBJ1-5; D unresolved. V was pared by 2 bases and J by 6 bases, with 5 bases between. Germline V gene lookup returns CDR1 KGHSH and CDR2 LQKENI. The CDR3 runs to 12 residues. CDR3 nucleotide sequence: TGTGCCAGCTCACCATCGGGTCAGCCCCAGCATTTT. Protein: CASSPSGQPQHF.

The chain links TRBV19 to TRBJ2-1; 8 nucleotides match TRBD2. V shed 0 bases, J shed 10 bases, and the junction held 14 bases outside the gene matches. The CDR3 consists of 17 residues. From germline, CDR1 is LNHDA and CDR2 SQIVND (reference sequence). The CDR3 here is CASSIDGIAGTWGEQFF. In DNA form, the CDR3 reads TGTGCCAGTAGTATAGATGGGATAGCGGGGACCTGGGGGGAGCAGTTCTTC.

The chain has TRBV18 and TRBJ2-5, with D unclear. This CDR3 is built from 15 residues. CDR1 KGHSH and CDR2 LQKENI come from the germline V gene. The V end was cut by 0 bases, the J end by 4 bases, with 12 bases between. The CDR3, as DNA: TGTGCCAGCTCACCACCCCCCAACAGTGGAGAGACCCAGTACTTC. This gives the protein CASSPPPNSGETQYF.

This chain joins TRBV4-3 and TRBJ1-2; possibly TRBD1 for D (5 bases). V was shortened by 3 bases and J by 6 bases, with 20 bases between the two germline ends. The CDR3 sequence is 16 residues long. Germline V gene data show CDR1 as LGHNA and CDR2 as YSLEER. Here the CDR3 DNA reads TGCGCCAGCAGCCATCTTAGGACATACCTTATAGATGGCTACACCTTC. Encoded protein: CASSHLRTYLIDGYTF.

The chain employs TRBV10-3 and TRBJ2-1; possibly TRBD1 for D (5 bases). V lost 6 bases and J lost 7, with 13 bases in between. The CDR3 contains 13 residues. Germline values: CDR1 ENHRY, CDR2 SYGVKD. The chain's CDR3 is CAIRAIQGNEQFF. CDR3 DNA sequence: TGTGCCATCAGAGCTATCCAGGGAAATGAGCAGTTCTTC.

The rearrangement links TRBV5-8 to TRBJ1-1, with 9 bases lining up with TRBD1. The CDR3 runs to 17 residues. The germline V gene has CDR1 SGHTS and CDR2 YDEGEE. With V trimmed by 4 bases and J by 2 bases, 12 bases remained unmatched. In nucleotides, the CDR3 is TGTGCCAGCAGCCCTACGGGACAGGGAGTAGTTAACACTGAAGCTTTCTTT. Amino acid sequence: CASSPTGQGVVNTEAFF.

The chain carries TRBV3-1 (or the pseudogene TRBV3-2) and TRBJ2-1, with TRBD2 as a possible D gene (6 bases). Between the trimmed V and J ends, which lost 0 bases and 0 bases, there was a span of 12 bases. The CDR3 is 17 residues long. CDR1 LGHDT and CDR2 YNNKEL come from the germline V gene (reference sequence). The DNA for the CDR3 is TGTGCCAGCAGCCAAGATGTCCGGGGGAGCTCCTACAATGAGCAGTTCTTC. This encodes CASSQDVRGSSYNEQFF.

V and J are TRBV7-9 and TRBJ1-1; 11 bases match TRBD1. Germline V gene sequence: CDR1 SEHNR, CDR2 FQNEAQ (reference sequence). The junction had 6 bases not matched to a gene; V was cut back by 5 bases and J by 7 bases. The length of the CDR3 is 14 residues. The DNA for the CDR3 is TGTGCCAGCAGCCCCAAGGGACAGGGGGTTGAAGCTTTCTTT. It specifies CASSPKGQGVEAFF.

V gene TRBV24-1 combines with J gene TRBJ2-5, with 7 bases identical to TRBD1. The CDR3 spans 15 residues. Germline CDR1 and CDR2: KGHDR and SFDVKD. Unmatched junction bases numbered 6, after V lost 1 base and J lost 5 bases. CDR3 protein: CATSDFGRGLETQYF. The CDR3, as DNA: TGTGCCACCAGTGATTTCGGAAGGGGGCTGGAGACCCAGTACTTC.

V and J are TRBV6-2 or TRBV6-3 and TRBJ1-5; D may be TRBD1 (5 bases). Germline values: CDR1 MNHEY, CDR2 SVGEGT. Trimming cost V 0 bases and J 4 bases, with 10 bases left between them. CDR3 size: 15 residues. The CDR3 DNA is TGTGCCAGCAGTTACTCGGGGCGTTTTAATCAGCCCCAGCATTTT. It specifies CASSYSGRFNQPQHF.

The V call is TRBV18, the J call TRBJ2-7, with 11 bases matching TRBD2. V lost 8 bases to trimming and J lost 7 bases; unmatched junction nucleotides: 7. The germline gives CDR1 KGHSH, CDR2 LQKENI. CDR3 length: 13 amino acids. In DNA, the CDR3 is TGTGCCAGCCATGAGCTAGCGGGAGGTGAGCAGTACTTC. Its translation is CASHELAGGEQYF.

In DNA form, the CDR3 reads TGCAGTGCTAGAGACGCCTACGAGCAGTACTTC. It yields the protein CSARDAYEQYF. The chain links TRBV20-1 to TRBJ2-7; no clear D. Per the germline V gene, CDR1 is DFQATT and CDR2 is SNEGSKA (reference sequence). CDR3 length equals 11 residues. V dropped 0 bases and J dropped 2 bases, with 2 bases sitting between them.

V usage is TRBV30 and J usage is TRBJ1-4, with TRBD1 identical over 7 bases. J was trimmed by 8 bases and V by 3 bases; bases with no gene match: 9. There are 14 residues in the CDR3. Germline values: CDR1 GTSNPN, CDR2 SVGIG (reference sequence). CDR3 in amino acids: CAWRMAGTVEKLFF. The CDR3, as DNA: TGTGCCTGGAGAATGGCCGGGACAGTCGAAAAACTGTTTTTT.

The chain employs TRBV3-1 (or the pseudogene TRBV3-2) and TRBJ1-3; no firm D call. The CDR3 contains 15 residues. The germline CDR1 and CDR2 sequences are LGHDT and YNNKEL (reference sequence). V dropped 1 base and J dropped 4 bases, with 11 bases sitting between them. The DNA of the CDR3 is TGTGCCAGCAGCCAAGGCAGTTTGGGCGGAAACACCATATATTTT. Translated: CASSQGSLGGNTIYF.

The V and J genes are TRBV5-1 and TRBJ2-1, with TRBD1 matching over 10 bases. Germline CDR1 and CDR2: SGHRS and YFSETQ. The V and J ends lost 4 bases and 7 bases, in that order; junction bases with no gene match: 2. The length of the CDR3 is 13 residues. The CDR3 is CASSTGQGNEQFF. The CDR3 region has the DNA TGCGCCAGCAGCACGGGACAGGGGAATGAGCAGTTCTTC.

This clone has a handful of counts. V usage is TRBV2 and J usage is TRBJ2-2, with unresolved D. Germline V CDR1 and CDR2: SNHLY, FYNNEI. The CDR3 runs 15 residues. With 5 bases removed from V and 6 bases from J, the gap between germline ends came to 16 bases. CDR3 DNA: TGTGCCAGCAGTAGCATAACAGCTAACGCCGGGGAGCTGTTTTTT. Protein sequence: CASSSITANAGELFF.

The chain combines TRBV18 with TRBJ1-1, with no clear D. V was cut by 3 bases and J by 1 base, with 6 bases left in between. From germline, CDR1 is KGHSH and CDR2 LQKENI. This CDR3 region has 13 residues. CDR3 sequence: CASSPSQNTEAFF. In DNA, the CDR3 is TGTGCCAGCTCACCTAGCCAGAACACTGAAGCTTTCTTT.

The chain couples TRBV6-2 or TRBV6-3 to TRBJ1-5; unclear D gene. This CDR3 has 14 amino acids. Germline lookup yields CDR1 MNHEY and CDR2 SVGEGT. V was shortened by 0 bases and J by 7 bases, with 10 bases between the two germline ends. CDR3 bases: TGTGCCAGCAGTTACTCGCTAAGAATCCAGCCCCAGCATTTT. Its protein is CASSYSLRIQPQHF.

This rearrangement joins TRBV11-3 to TRBJ2-1; 7 positions match TRBD1. Per germline, CDR1 SGHNT and CDR2 YENEEA. The CDR3 is 15 amino acids. V shed 3 bases and J 0 bases; nucleotides not matched to a gene: 2. CDR3: CASSLRTGSYNEQFF. As DNA, the CDR3 is TGTGCCAGCAGCTTGCGGACAGGCTCCTACAATGAGCAGTTCTTC. The whole variable domain, remainder taken from reference TRBV11-3 and TRBJ2-1, is EAGVVQSPRYKIIEKKQPVAFWCNPISGHNTLYWYLQNLGQGPELLIRYENEEAVDDSQLPKDRFSAERLKGVDSTLKIQPAELGDSAVYLCASSLRTGSYNEQFFGPGTRLTVL.

The chain is built from TRBV7-2 and TRBJ1-4, with 10 bases lining up with TRBD1. The V gene end was trimmed by 6 bases and the J gene end by 6 bases; junction bases not matched to a gene: 7. Germline V gene sequence: CDR1 SGHTA, CDR2 FQGNSA. The CDR3 covers 15 residues. CDR3 residues: CASRFIGTGDEKLFF. Here the CDR3 DNA reads TGTGCCAGCAGGTTTATCGGGACAGGGGATGAAAAACTGTTTTTT.

This sequence joins TRBV12-3 or TRBV12-4 and TRBJ2-1; D not resolved. Trimming took 3 bases from V and 10 from J, leaving 13 bases between them. CDR3 size: 13 residues. The CDR3 nucleotides read TGTGCCAGCAGTTTTTCCTCAGTGCCGGAGCAGTTCTTC. Its translation is CASSFSSVPEQFF.